This TCR beta chain comes out of a study of cytomegalovirus exposure and HLA in healthy donors. Germline loops: CDR1 LNHNV, CDR2 YYDKDF (reference sequence). Germline trimming cut 1 base from V and 1 base from J; bases unmatched to any gene: 5. This CDR3 contains 16 residues. The PCR made use of 60 Vbeta and 13 Jbeta primers. Here immunoSEQ multiplex PCR was the method, and the copy in TCRdb shows in-frame clones only, minus some. There are roughly 150,000 clones in the sample; around 75% occur only once, and under 1.5% lies in the top ten. This TCR was recovered from a man between 18 and 35 years old in good health and CMV-seronegative. This sequence joins TRBV15 and TRBJ2-3; 7 bases are a match to TRBD1. Sequenced sample: PBMCs. The CDR3 region has the DNA TGTGCCACCAGCAGAGCAGGGGGTCCCCGCACAGATACGCAGTATTTT. It is translated as CATSRAGGPRTDTQYF.